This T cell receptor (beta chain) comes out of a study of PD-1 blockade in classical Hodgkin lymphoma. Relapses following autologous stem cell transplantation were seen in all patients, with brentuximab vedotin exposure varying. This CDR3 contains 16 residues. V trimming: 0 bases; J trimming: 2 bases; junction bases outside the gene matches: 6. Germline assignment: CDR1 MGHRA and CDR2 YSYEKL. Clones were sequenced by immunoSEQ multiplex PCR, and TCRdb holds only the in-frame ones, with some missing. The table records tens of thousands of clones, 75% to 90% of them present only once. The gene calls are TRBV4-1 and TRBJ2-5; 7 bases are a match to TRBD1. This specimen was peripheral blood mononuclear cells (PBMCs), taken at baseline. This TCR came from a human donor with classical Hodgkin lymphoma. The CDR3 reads CASSQEKTGPQETQYF. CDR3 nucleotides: TGCGCCAGCAGCCAAGAAAAGACAGGGCCACAAGAGACCCAGTACTTC.